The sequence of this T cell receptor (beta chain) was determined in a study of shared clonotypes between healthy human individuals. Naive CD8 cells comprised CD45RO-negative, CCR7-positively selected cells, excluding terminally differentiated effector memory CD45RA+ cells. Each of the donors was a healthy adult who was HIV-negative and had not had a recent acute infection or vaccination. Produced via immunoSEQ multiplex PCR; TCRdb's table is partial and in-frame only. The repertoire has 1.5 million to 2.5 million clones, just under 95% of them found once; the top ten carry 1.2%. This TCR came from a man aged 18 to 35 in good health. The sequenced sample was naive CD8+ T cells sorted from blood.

In nucleotides, the CDR3 is TGTGCCAGCAGCGTAGTGGCGGGAGGGATGGGCAATGAGCAGTTCTTC. Its protein is CASSVVAGGMGNEQFF. The rearrangement uses TRBV9 and TRBJ2-1; 9 bases agree with TRBD2. This CDR3 is built from 16 residues. V shed 0 bases, J shed 6 bases, and the junction held 7 bases outside the gene matches. Germline CDR1 SGDLS, CDR2 YYNGEE.